Following are 14 T cell receptor beta chains from one sample sequenced in a study of early T cells in non-severe SARS-CoV-2 infection. TCRdb fed the 5' RACE reads into MiXCR, producing one record per CDR3 protein. Found here are 66,000 or so distinct CDR3 sequences, approximately 10% of them singletons; the top ten hold 1.5% to 2%. Specimen: whole blood. The receptors derive from an adult who was a healthcare worker with PCR-confirmed SARS-CoV-2 infection or an uninfected control (not recorded which).

This clonotype has a count of ten or more. The chain is built from TRBV5-1 and TRBJ2-3; no clear D gene. Deletions cut 4 bases from V and 2 bases from J, with 5 bases between. This CDR3 comprises 12 residues. The germline gives CDR1 SGHRS, CDR2 YFSETQ. The CDR3 coding sequence is TGCGCCAGCAGCCCCCCCACAGATACGCAGTATTTT. It codes for CASSPPTDTQYF. Combining the CDR3 with reference TRBV5-1 and TRBJ2-3 gives the whole variable domain KAGVTQTPRYLIKTRGQQVTLSCSPISGHRSVSWYQQTPGQGLQFLFEYFSETQRNKGNFPGRFSGRQFSNSRSEMNVSTLELGDSALYLCASSPPTDTQYFGPGTRLTVL.

This clonotype has at least ten counts. The chain links TRBV6-6 to TRBJ2-2; possibly TRBD2 for D (5 bases). The germline V gene has CDR1 MNHNY and CDR2 SVGAGI (reference sequence). The CDR3 has 14 amino acids. V gave up 9 bases and J gave up 6 bases, with 17 bases separating them. CDR3 region: CASWTGGYAGELFF. CDR3 bases: TGTGCCAGTTGGACTGGCGGATACGCCGGGGAGCTGTTTTTT.

This clonotype was counted many times. Sequence at one end of the junction differs from germline and may be a read error. The chain carries TRBV7-7 and TRBJ2-7; the D gene is possibly TRBD1 (6 bases). The CDR3 is 15 residues long. From germline, CDR1 is SSHAT and CDR2 FNYEAQ (reference sequence). The CDR3 DNA is TGTGCTAGCAGCTTAGGGGGTCGGGGCCCCTACGAGCAGTACTTC. Translated, it gives CASSLGGRGPYEQYF.

This clonotype showed up just a few times. The CDR3 reads CSAQGQYEQFF. CDR3 coding DNA: TGCAGTGCACAGGGGCAGTATGAGCAGTTCTTC. The chain combines TRBV20-1 with TRBJ2-1; 7 nucleotides agree with TRBD1. CDR1 and CDR2 from the germline V gene are DFQATT and SNEGSKA (reference sequence). V was clipped by 6 bases and J by 8 bases; unmatched bases: 4. This CDR3 region has 11 residues.

This clonotype was seen at least ten times. The chain combines TRBV28 with TRBJ1-2; no reliable D call. Trimming removed 5 bases from V and 6 bases from J, with 7 bases in between. This CDR3 spans 11 amino acids. Germline V lookup: CDR1 MDHEN, CDR2 SYDVKM. Written as DNA, the CDR3 is TGTGCCAGCAGTCCCGGGGATGGCTACACCTTC. It is translated as CASSPGDGYTF.

The chain carries TRBV5-1 and TRBJ1-2; no firm D call. The CDR3 is 12 amino acids. Germline loops: CDR1 SGHRS, CDR2 YFSETQ. Trimming took off 7 bases at V and 8 bases at J, with 15 bases between the two ends. The CDR3 nucleotides are TGCGCCAGCTCCTTCGGAGGCGACGGCTACACCTTC. This gives the protein CASSFGGDGYTF.

This clonotype was detected a few times. The V gene is TRBV9, the J gene TRBJ1-2; D might be TRBD1 (5 bases). The germline V gene has CDR1 SGDLS and CDR2 YYNGEE. CDR3 length: 14 residues. V was clipped by 6 bases and J by 0 bases, with 12 bases between them. The CDR3 sequence is CASTKRGANYGYTF. The CDR3 DNA reads as TGTGCCAGCACCAAGCGGGGGGCTAACTATGGCTACACCTTC.

This clonotype was counted many times. J is TRBJ1-1 and V is TRBV20-1; 7 bases are a match to TRBD1. V was clipped by 1 base and J by 4 bases; unmatched bases: 3. This CDR3 comprises 13 residues. CDR1 is DFQATT and CDR2 is SNEGSKA in the germline V gene (reference sequence). The CDR3: CSARGQGGTEAFF. CDR3 DNA: TGCAGTGCTAGAGGACAGGGAGGCACTGAAGCTTTCTTT.

Concerning this clonotype: A much bigger clone sits one base away, suggesting this may be a read error. This rearrangement joins TRBV19 to TRBJ2-6; TRBD1 matches 7 bases. The V gene end was trimmed by 4 bases and the J gene end by 0 bases; junction bases not matched to a gene: 6. CDR3 length: 17 amino acids. CDR1 is LNHDA, CDR2 SQIVND, per germline (reference sequence). The CDR3 DNA reads as TGTGCCAGTAGTAGGGGACAGCGCAACTCTGGGGCCAACGTCCTGACTTTC. Translating gives CASSRGQRNSGANVLTF.

A word on this clonotype: At one end, the junction sequence differs from germline, possibly due to a read error. This chain uses TRBV4-1 with TRBJ1-1; 7 bases line up with TRBD1. Looked up from germline, CDR1 is MGHRA and CDR2 is YSYEKL. The length of the CDR3 is 15 residues. This CDR3 is CANSQLTGNTTEAFF. In DNA form, the CDR3 reads TGCGCCAACAGCCAACTGACAGGGAATACCACTGAAGCTTTCTTT.

This clonotype was seen many times. The chain couples TRBV10-3 to TRBJ1-1, with D maybe TRBD1 (5 bases). The CDR3 contains 13 residues. V lost 5 bases to trimming and J lost 1 base, with 8 bases between them. Per germline, CDR1 ENHRY and CDR2 SYGVKD. CDR3 DNA sequence: TGTGCCATCAGTCCGACAGAGAACACTGAAGCTTTCTTT. This gives the protein CAISPTENTEAFF.

This clonotype was recorded many times. The chain has TRBV27 and TRBJ2-7, with TRBD1 matching 7 bases. The CDR3 is made up of 15 amino acids. The V segment lost 8 bases and the J segment 4 bases; nucleotides outside the gene matches: 14. Germline CDR1 is MNHEY and CDR2 is SMNVEV (reference sequence). CDR3 in DNA: TGTGCCAGCGGATCGGCCAAGACAGGGATGTACGAGCAGTACTTC. Encoded protein: CASGSAKTGMYEQYF.

This clonotype was seen many times. The CDR3 DNA follows: TGCGCCAGCAATCATCCAGGGGAAGGGAATGGCTACACCTTC. Translating gives CASNHPGEGNGYTF. This chain uses TRBV10-2 with TRBJ1-2; a possible D gene is TRBD1 (6 bases). There are 14 residues in the CDR3. Germline CDR1 reads WSHSY; CDR2 reads SAAADI. V dropped 7 bases and J dropped 6 bases, with 18 bases sitting between them.

At least ten counts were recorded for this clonotype. The rearrangement uses TRBV7-6 and TRBJ2-2; D is unclear. The V gene's germline CDR1 is SGHVS and CDR2 FNYEAQ. The CDR3 contains 17 residues. V was shortened by 3 bases and J by 1 base, with 15 bases between the two germline ends. The CDR3 bases are TGTGCCAGCAGCTTGTCTCCGCAGCGTGGGAACACCGGGGAGCTGTTTTTT. Translating it yields CASSLSPQRGNTGELFF.